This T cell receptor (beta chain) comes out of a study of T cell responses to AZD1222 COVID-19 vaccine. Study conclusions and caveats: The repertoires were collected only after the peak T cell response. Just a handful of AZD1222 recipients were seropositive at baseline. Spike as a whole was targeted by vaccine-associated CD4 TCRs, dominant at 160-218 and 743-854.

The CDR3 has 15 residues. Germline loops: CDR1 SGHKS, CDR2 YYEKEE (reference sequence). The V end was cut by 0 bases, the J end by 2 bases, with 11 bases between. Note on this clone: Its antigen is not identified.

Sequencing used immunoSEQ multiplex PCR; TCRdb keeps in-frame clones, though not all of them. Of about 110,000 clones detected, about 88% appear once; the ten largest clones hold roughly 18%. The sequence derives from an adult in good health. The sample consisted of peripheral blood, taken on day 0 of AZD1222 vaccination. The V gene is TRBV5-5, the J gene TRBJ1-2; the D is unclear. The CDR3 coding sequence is TGTGCCAGCAGCTTGGCAGTCGGCGGGAACTATGGCTACACCTTC. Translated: CASSLAVGGNYGYTF.